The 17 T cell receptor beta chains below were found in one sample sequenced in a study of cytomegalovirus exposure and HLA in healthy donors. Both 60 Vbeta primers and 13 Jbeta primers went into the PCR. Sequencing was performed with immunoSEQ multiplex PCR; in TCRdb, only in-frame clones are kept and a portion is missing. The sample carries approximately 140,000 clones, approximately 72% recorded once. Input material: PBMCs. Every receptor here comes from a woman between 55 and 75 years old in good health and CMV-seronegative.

CDR3 sequence (DNA): TGTGCCAGCAGTTTATCCCGGGAGAGTGAAAAACTGTTTTTT. Its protein is CASSLSRESEKLFF. The rearrangement joins TRBV28 to TRBJ1-4; D not certain. Germline V gene lookup returns CDR1 MDHEN and CDR2 SYDVKM. The V end lost 1 base, the J end lost 7 bases, and 10 bases lay between the germline ends. CDR3 length: 14 amino acids.

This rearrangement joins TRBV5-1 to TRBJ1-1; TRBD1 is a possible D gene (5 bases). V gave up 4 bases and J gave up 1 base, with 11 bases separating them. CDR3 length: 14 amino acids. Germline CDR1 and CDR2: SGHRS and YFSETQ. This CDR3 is CASSAATGNTEAFF. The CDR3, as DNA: TGCGCCAGCAGCGCGGCAACAGGGAACACTGAAGCTTTCTTT.

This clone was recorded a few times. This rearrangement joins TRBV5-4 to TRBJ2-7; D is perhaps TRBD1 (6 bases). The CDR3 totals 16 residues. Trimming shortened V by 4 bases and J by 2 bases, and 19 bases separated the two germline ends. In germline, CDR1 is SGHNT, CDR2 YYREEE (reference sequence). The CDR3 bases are TGTGCCAGCAGCCCCGGACAGCGTTTAGGGGCCTACGAGCAGTACTTC. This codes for CASSPGQRLGAYEQYF.

CDR3 nucleotides: TGTGCCAGCAGCACGACAGCTGGAAACACCATATATTTT. Amino acid sequence: CASSTTAGNTIYF. The chain employs TRBV7-2 and TRBJ1-3; D is possibly TRBD1 (5 bases). V lost 5 bases and J 2 bases, leaving 7 bases between the germline ends. CDR3 size: 13 residues. Germline V lookup: CDR1 SGHTA, CDR2 FQGNSA.

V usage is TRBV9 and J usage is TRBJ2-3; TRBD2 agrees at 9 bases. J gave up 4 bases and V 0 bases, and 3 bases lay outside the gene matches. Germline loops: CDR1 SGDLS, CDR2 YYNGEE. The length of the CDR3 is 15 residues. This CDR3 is CASSVGGLASDTQYF. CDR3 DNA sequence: TGTGCCAGCAGCGTAGGGGGACTAGCCTCAGATACGCAGTATTTT.

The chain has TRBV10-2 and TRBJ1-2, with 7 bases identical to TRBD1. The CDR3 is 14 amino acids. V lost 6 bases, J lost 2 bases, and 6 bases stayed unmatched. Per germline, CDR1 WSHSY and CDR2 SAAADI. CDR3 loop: CASRGDSLNYGYTF. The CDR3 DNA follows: TGCGCCAGCAGGGGGGACAGCTTAAACTATGGCTACACCTTC.

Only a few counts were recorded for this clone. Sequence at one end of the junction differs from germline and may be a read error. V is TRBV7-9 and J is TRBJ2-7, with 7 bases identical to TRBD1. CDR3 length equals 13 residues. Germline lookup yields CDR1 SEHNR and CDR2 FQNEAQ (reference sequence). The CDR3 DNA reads TGTTCCAGCAGCTCACAGGGGATTTACGGGCAGTACTTC. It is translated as CSSSSQGIYGQYF.

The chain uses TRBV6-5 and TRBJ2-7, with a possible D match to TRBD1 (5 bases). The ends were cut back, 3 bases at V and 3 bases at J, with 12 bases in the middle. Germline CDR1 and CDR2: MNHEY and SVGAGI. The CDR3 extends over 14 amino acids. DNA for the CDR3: TGTGCCAGCAGTTATTCCGACAGACGCTACGAGCAGTACTTC. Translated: CASSYSDRRYEQYF.

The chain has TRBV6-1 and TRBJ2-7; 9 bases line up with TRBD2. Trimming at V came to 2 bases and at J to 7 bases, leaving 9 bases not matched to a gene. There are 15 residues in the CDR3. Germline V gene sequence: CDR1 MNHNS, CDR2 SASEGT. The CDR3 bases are TGTGCCAGCAGTGAAAAGGCGGGAGGGCCGTGGGAGCAGTACTTC. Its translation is CASSEKAGGPWEQYF.

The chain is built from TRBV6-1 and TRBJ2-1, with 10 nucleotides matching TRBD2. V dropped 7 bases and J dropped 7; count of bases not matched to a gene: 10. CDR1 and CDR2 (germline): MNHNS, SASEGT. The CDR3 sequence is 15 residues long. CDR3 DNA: TGTGCCAGCACCTTAGCGGGAGGCTCCCTTAATGAGCAGTTCTTC. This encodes CASTLAGGSLNEQFF.

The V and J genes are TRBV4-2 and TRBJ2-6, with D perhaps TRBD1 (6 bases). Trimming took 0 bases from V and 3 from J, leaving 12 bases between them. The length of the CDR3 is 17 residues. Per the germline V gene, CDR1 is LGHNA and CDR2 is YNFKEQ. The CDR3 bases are TGTGCCAGCAGCCAAGACGTGGGGGCAGTTGGGGCCAACGTCCTGACTTTC. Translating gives CASSQDVGAVGANVLTF.

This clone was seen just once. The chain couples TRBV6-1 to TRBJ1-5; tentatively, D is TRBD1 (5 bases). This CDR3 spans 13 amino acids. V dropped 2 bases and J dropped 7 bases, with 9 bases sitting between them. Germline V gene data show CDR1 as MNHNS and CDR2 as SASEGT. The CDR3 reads CASSESGGQPQHF. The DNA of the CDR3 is TGTGCCAGCAGTGAATCGGGGGGACAGCCCCAGCATTTT.

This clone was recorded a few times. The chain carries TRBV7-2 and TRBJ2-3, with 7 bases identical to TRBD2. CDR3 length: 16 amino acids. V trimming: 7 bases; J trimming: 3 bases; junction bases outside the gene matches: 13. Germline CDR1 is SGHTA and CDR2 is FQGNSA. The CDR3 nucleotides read TGTGCCAGCACCCGGGCCCGACGCGGGAGTACAGATACGCAGTATTTT. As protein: CASTRARRGSTDTQYF.

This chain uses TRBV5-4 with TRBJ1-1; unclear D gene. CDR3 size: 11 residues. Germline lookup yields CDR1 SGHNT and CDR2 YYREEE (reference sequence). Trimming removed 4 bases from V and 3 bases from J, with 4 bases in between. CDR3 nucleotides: TGTGCCAGCAGCCGAGACACTGAAGCTTTCTTT. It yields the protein CASSRDTEAFF.

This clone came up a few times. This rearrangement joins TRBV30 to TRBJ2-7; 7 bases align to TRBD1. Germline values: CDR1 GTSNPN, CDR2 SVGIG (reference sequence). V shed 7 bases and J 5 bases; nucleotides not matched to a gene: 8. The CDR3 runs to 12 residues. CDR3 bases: TGTGCCTTGTATAGGGGGCTCCACGAGCAGTACTTC. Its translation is CALYRGLHEQYF.

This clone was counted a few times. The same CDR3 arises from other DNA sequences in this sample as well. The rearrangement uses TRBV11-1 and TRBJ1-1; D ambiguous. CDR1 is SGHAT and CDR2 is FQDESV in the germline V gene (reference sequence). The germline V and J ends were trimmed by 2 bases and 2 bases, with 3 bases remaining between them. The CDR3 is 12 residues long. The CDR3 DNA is TGTGCCAGCAGCTTATCTAACACTGAAGCTTTCTTT. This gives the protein CASSLSNTEAFF.

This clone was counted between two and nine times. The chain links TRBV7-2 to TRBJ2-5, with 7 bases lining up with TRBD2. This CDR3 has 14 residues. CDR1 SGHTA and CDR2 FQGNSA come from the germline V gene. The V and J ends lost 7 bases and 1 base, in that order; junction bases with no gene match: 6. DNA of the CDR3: TGTGCCAGCAAGTGGCGGGGGACCCAAGAGACCCAGTACTTC. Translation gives CASKWRGTQETQYF.